The rows below give T cell receptor beta chains drawn from one sample of a study of CD8 T cells in Susac syndrome. TCRdb recomputed calls from the immunoSEQ multiplex PCR reads with MiXCR, one row per CDR3 protein. The repertoire consists of some 120,000 distinct CDR3 sequences, with roughly 94% occurring once and the leading ten covering about 0.12%. The sequenced sample consisted of CD4+ T cells from PBMCs. The receptors were sampled from a human donor with multiple sclerosis. The CDR3 runs from the conserved cysteine through the conserved F or W. The D gene is left open where the match is weak. The size of a clone is reported for some rows only, either as once, few or many, or as a class for expanded clones.

j_gene,d_gene,v_gene,abundance,len,CDR3aa,CDR3nt
TRBJ2-3,NA,TRBV12-3/TRBV12-4,NA,16,CASSFGAATRTDTQYF,TGTGCCAGCAGTTTTGGGGCGGCGACCCGCACAGATACGCAGTATTTT
TRBJ1-2,NA,TRBV30,NA,13,CAWRVDTNYGYTF,TGTGCCTGGAGGGTGGATACTAACTATGGCTACACCTTC
TRBJ2-2,NA,TRBV7-2,once,15,CASSLYRGNTGELFF,TGTGCCAGCAGCTTATATCGAGGGAACACCGGGGAGCTGTTTTTT
TRBJ1-6,TRBD1,TRBV14,NA,14,CASSQGQGGSPLHF,TGTGCCAGCAGCCAAGGACAGGGGGGATCACCCCTCCACTTT
TRBJ2-6,NA,TRBV6-6,NA,15,CASSFQGGGANVLTF,TGTGCCAGCAGTTTTCAGGGGGGTGGGGCCAACGTCCTGACTTTC
TRBJ2-1,NA,TRBV2,NA,12,CASSPRAAVLFF,TGTGCCAGCAGTCCCCGAGCTGCGGTGCTATTCTTC
TRBJ1-6,NA,TRBV20-1,NA,12,CSAREEGSPLHF,TGCAGTGCTAGAGAAGAGGGATCACCCCTCCACTTT
TRBJ1-3,NA,TRBV6-1,NA,18,CATTGQGGPLISGNTIYF,TGTGCCACGACAGGCCAGGGAGGGCCACTGATCTCTGGAAACACCATATATTTT
TRBJ2-1,TRBD2,TRBV20-1,NA,12,CSAHGGGNEQFF,TGCAGTGCCCATGGGGGGGGCAATGAGCAGTTCTTC
TRBJ2-1,TRBD2,TRBV19,once,16,CASSMGGTSGMNEQFF,TGTGCCAGTAGTATGGGTGGGACTAGCGGGATGAATGAGCAGTTCTTC
TRBJ1-6,NA,TRBV3-1,NA,17,CASSQEKGSSYNSPLHF,TGTGCCAGCAGCCAAGAAAAGGGGAGCTCCTATAATTCACCCCTCCACTTT